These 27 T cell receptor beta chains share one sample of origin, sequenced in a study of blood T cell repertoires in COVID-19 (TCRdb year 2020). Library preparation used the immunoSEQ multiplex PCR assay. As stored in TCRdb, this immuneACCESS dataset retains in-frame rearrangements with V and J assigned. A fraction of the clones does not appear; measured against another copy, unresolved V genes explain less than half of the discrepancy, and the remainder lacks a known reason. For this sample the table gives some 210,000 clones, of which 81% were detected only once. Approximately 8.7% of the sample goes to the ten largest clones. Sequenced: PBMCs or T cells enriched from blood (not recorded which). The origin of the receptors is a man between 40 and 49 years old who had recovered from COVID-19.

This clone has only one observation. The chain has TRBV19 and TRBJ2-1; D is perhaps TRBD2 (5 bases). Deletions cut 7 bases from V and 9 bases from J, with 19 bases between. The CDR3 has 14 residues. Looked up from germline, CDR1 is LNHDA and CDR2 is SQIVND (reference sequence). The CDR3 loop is CASTLGGPSGEQFF. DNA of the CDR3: TGTGCCAGTACCCTAGGCGGGCCCTCGGGTGAGCAGTTCTTC.

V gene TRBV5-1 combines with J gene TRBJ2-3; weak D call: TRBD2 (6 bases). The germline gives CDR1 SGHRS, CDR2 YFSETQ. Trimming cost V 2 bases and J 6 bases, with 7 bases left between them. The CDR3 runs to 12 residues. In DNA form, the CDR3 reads TGCGCCAGCAGCTTCGCGGGGGATACGCAGTATTTT. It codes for CASSFAGDTQYF. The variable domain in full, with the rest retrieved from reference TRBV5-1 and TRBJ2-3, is KAGVTQTPRYLIKTRGQQVTLSCSPISGHRSVSWYQQTPGQGLQFLFEYFSETQRNKGNFPGRFSGRQFSNSRSEMNVSTLELGDSALYLCASSFAGDTQYFGPGTRLTVL.

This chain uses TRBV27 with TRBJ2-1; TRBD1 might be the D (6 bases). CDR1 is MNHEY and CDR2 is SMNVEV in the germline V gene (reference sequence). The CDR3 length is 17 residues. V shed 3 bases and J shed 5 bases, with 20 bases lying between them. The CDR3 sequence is CASSFYRETGRDNEQFF. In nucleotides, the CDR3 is TGTGCCAGCAGTTTTTACAGGGAAACTGGTCGGGACAATGAGCAGTTCTTC.

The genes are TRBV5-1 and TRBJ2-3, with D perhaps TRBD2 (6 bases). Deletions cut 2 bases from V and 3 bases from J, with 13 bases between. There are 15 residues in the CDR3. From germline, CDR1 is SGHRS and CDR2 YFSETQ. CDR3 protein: CASSFDGGETDTQYF. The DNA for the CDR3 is TGCGCCAGCAGCTTCGACGGGGGTGAGACAGATACGCAGTATTTT.

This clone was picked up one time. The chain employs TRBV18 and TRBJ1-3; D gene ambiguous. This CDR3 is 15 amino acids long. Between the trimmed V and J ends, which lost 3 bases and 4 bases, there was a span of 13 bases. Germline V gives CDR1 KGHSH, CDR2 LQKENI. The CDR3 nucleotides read TGTGCCAGCTCACCCCCCGGAGGCACCGGAAACACCATATATTTT. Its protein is CASSPPGGTGNTIYF.

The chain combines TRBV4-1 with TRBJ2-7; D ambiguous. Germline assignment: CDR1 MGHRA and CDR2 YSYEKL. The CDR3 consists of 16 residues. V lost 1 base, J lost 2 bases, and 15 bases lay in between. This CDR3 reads CASSQVLTQTPYEQYF. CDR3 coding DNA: TGCGCCAGCAGCCAAGTTTTGACACAAACACCCTACGAGCAGTACTTC.

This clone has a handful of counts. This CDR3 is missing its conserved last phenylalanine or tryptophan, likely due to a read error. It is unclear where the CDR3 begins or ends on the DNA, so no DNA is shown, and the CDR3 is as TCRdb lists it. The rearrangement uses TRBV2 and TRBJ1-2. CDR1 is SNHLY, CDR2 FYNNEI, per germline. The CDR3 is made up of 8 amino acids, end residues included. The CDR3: CASSALPP.

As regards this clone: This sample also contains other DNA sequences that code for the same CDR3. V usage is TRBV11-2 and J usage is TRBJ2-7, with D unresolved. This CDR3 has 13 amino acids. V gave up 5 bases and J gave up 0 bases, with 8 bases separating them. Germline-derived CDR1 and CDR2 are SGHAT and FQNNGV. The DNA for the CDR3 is TGTGCCAGCAGCCTGGGCAGCTCCTACGAGCAGTACTTC. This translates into CASSLGSSYEQYF.

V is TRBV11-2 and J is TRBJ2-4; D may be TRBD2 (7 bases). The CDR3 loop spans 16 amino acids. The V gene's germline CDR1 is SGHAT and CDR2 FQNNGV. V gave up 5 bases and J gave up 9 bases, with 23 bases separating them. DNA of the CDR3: TGTGCCAGCAGCCCTAGGGGGGGACGGAGAATGGGCATTCAGTACTTC. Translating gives CASSPRGGRRMGIQYF.

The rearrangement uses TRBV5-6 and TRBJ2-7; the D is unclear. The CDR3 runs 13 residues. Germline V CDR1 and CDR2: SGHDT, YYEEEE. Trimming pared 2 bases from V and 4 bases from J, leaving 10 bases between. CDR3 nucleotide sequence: TGTGCCAGCAGCTTAGGAGATAGGTACGAGCAGTACTTC. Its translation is CASSLGDRYEQYF.

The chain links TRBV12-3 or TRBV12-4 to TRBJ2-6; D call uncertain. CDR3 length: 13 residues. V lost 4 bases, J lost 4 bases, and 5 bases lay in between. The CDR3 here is CASSYQGANVLTF. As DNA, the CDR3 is TGTGCCAGCAGTTATCAGGGGGCCAACGTCCTGACTTTC.

CDR3 in amino acids: CASSPRDYSTIGDHEQYF. Written as DNA, the CDR3 is TGTGCCAGCAGTCCTCGGGACTATTCAACGATAGGTGACCACGAGCAGTACTTC. The gene calls are TRBV6-6 and TRBJ2-7; the match to TRBD2 covers 7 bases. Germline CDR1 is MNHNY and CDR2 is SVGAGI (reference sequence). V shed 5 bases, J shed 5 bases, and the junction held 21 bases outside the gene matches. The CDR3 totals 18 residues.

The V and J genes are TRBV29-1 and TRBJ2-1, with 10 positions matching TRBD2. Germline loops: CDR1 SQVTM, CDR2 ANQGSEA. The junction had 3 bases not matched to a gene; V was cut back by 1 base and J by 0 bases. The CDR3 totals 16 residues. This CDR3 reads CSVEGTSGSSYNEQFF. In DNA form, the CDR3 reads TGCAGCGTTGAAGGGACTAGCGGTAGCTCCTACAATGAGCAGTTCTTC.

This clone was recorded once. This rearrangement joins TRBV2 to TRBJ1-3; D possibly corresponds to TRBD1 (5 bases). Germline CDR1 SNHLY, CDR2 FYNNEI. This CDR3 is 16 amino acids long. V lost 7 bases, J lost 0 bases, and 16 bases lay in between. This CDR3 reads CASISDKPDSGNTIYF. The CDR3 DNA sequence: TGTGCCAGCATCTCGGACAAGCCAGACTCTGGAAACACCATATATTTT.

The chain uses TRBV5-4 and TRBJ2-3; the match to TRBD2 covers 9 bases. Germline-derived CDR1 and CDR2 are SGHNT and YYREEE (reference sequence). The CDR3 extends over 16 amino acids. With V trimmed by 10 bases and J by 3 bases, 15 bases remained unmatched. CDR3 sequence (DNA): TGTGCCTGCAAACGTACTAGCGGGCGCGGGACAGATACGCAGTATTTT. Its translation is CACKRTSGRGTDTQYF.

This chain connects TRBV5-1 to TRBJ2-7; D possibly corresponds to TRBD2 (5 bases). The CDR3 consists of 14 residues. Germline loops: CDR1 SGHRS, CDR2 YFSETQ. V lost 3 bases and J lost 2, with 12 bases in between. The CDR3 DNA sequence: TGCGCCAGCAGCTCACTAGATCCCCCCTACGAGCAGTACTTC. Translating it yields CASSSLDPPYEQYF.

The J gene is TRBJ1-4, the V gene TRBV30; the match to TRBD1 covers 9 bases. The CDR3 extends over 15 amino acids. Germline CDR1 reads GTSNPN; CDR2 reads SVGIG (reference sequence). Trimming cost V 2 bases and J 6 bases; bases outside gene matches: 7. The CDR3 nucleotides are TGTGCCTGGAGTTCTATACAGGGGGCTTATGAAAAACTGTTTTTT. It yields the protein CAWSSIQGAYEKLFF. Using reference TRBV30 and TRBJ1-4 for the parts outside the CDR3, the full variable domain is SQTIHQWPATLVQPVGSPLSLECTVEGTSNPNLYWYRQAAGRGLQLLFYSVGIGQISSEVPQNLSASRPQDRQFILSSKKLLLSDSGFYLCAWSSIQGAYEKLFFGSGTQLSVL.

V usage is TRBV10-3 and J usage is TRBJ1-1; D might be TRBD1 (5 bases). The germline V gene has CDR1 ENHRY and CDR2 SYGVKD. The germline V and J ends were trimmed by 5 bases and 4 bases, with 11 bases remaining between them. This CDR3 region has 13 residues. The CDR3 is CAISLGEGTEAFF. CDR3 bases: TGTGCCATCAGTTTGGGGGAGGGCACTGAAGCTTTCTTT.

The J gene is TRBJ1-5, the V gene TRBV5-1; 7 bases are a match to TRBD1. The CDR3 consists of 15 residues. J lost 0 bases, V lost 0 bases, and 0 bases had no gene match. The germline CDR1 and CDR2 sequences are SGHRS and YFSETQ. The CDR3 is CASSLDRGSNQPQHF. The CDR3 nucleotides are TGCGCCAGCAGCTTGGACAGGGGTAGCAATCAGCCCCAGCATTTT.

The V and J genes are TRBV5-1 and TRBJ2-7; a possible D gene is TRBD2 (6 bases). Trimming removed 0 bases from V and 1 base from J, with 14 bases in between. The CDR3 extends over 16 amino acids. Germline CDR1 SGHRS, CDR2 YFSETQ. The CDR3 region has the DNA TGCGCCAGCAGCTTGGAACCGGGACTGGGATCCTACGAGCAGTACTTC. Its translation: CASSLEPGLGSYEQYF.

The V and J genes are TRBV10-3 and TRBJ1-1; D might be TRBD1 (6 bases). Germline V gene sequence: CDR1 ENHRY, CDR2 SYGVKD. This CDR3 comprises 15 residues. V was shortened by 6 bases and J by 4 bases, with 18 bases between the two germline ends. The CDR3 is CAIRRTGQIITEAFF. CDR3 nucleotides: TGTGCCATCAGAAGAACAGGGCAGATCATCACTGAAGCTTTCTTT.

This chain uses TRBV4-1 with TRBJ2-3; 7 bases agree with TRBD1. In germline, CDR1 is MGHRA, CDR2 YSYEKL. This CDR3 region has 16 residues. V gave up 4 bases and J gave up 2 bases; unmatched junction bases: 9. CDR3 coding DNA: TGCGCCAGCAGCCGAGATAGGGACAGCTTCACAGATACGCAGTATTTT. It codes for CASSRDRDSFTDTQYF.

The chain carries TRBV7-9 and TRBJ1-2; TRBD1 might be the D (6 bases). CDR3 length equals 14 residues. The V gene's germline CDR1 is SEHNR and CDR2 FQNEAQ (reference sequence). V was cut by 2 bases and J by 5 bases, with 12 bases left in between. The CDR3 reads CASSLSWQGYGYTF. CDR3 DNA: TGTGCCAGCAGCTTATCATGGCAGGGGTATGGCTACACCTTC.

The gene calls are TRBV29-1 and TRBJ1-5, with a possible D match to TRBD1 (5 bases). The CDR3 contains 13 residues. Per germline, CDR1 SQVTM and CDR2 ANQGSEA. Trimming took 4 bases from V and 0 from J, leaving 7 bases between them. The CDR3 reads CSVGQGSNQPQHF. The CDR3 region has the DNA TGCAGCGTTGGCCAGGGTAGCAATCAGCCCCAGCATTTT.

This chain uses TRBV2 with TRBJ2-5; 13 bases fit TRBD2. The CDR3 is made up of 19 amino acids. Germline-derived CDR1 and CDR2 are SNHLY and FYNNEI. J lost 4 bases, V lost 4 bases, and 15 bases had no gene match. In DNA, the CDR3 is TGTGCCAGCAGTGTCACGGGGACTAGCGGGATCACTCGGGGAGAGACCCAGTACTTC. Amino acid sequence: CASSVTGTSGITRGETQYF.

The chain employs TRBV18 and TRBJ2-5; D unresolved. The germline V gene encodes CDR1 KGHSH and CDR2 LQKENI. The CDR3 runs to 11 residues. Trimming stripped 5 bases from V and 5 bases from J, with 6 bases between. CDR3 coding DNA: TGTGCCAGCTCATCCCTGGAGACCCAGTACTTC. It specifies CASSSLETQYF.

CDR3 region: CASSLSLRGTEAFF. Here the CDR3 DNA reads TGTGCCAGCAGTTTATCGCTCAGGGGCACTGAAGCTTTCTTT. The rearrangement joins TRBV28 to TRBJ1-1, with a weak D call TRBD1 (6 bases). Trimming removed 1 base from V and 4 bases from J, with 10 bases in between. The CDR3 has 14 amino acids. Per the germline V gene, CDR1 is MDHEN and CDR2 is SYDVKM.